This TCR beta chain was recovered during a study of shared clonotypes between healthy human individuals (dated by TCRdb to about 2020). Background on the whole study: A few men and two women, aged 18 to 49 years, made up the cohort. Per donor, three plates each were used for CD4 naive and CD4 memory, two for CD8 naive, and one for CD8 memory. To estimate repertoire size and how much clonotype sharing occurs between individuals, the study deeply sequenced the blood TCR repertoires of roughly 5 healthy adults. Different laboratories and diverse techniques were used to prepare libraries and sequence TCR repertoires, to increase sequencing depth and limit assay-specific biases. Leukapheresis yielded between about 0.9 and 10 billion PBMCs per donor.

CD8 naive samples were CD45RO-negative cells positively selected for CCR7, giving a CD45RA+CCR7+ population that excluded TemRA cells. The donors were healthy, HIV-negative adults who had no recently reported acute infections or vaccinations. Only Caucasian adults living in Nashville, Tennessee, USA were represented among the donors. Blood was collected by leukapheresis, and PBMCs were isolated by Ficoll-Histopaque density gradient centrifugation and then cryopreserved in liquid nitrogen vapor phase. Analytical flow cytometry was used to check the purity and quantity of every magnetically sorted T cell population. Genomic DNA was isolated from each sorted fraction and quantified by UV absorbance on a Nanodrop 2000c. Comments on this clone: The antigen it recognizes is unknown. There are no base qualities to consult, and no much larger clone falls within one base.

Findings and caveats that apply to the study as a whole: Clonotypes shared by all four sorted-subset donors showed higher generation probabilities than non-shared clonotypes. Sampling was restricted to blood, and TCR repertoires in tissue are likely to differ from TCR repertoires in blood. Because the study included only a small number of donors, the genetic and exposure-history diversity represented was limited. Incomplete sequencing was indicated by rarefaction of sorted-subset datasets, despite the large sequencing depth. When four donors were compared, the shared fraction of clonotypes was about 5.4% for naive CD4, 3.5% to 4% for naive CD8, 2% to 2.5% for memory CD4, and 0.35% to 0.5% for memory CD8. Naive subsets generally had larger estimated clonotype richness than memory subsets did. Pairwise subsampling led to the expectation that sequencing depth would affect the degree of clonotype sharing among donors.

Trimming at the junction amounts to 4 bases on V and 1 base on J, and the germline ends lie 14 bases apart. The CDR3 measures 16 amino acids from cysteine to phenylalanine. Solely the CDR3 DNA is kept, with 48 bases framed from the first base. CDR1 and CDR2, looked up from the germline V gene (reference sequence), are MNHEY and SMNVEV. Using the deep immunoSEQ assay, TCR CDR3 regions were amplified from genomic DNA by multiplex PCR. Extracted genomic DNA from each cell subset was distributed evenly across all wells of several immunoSEQ 96-well plates, and each plate was treated as a replicate. For sorted subsets, about 210 ng of genomic DNA, equivalent to about 30,000 T cell genomes, went into each replicate PCR. The purified libraries were quantified using a Qubit 3.0 fluorometer, sized with a Bioanalyzer 2100, and then quantified again using the KAPA Library Quantification kit. A separate single-read 150-cycle Illumina NextSeq 550 flow cell was used to sequence each immunoSEQ 96-well plate. Turning to the authors' computational methods: Because only junctional sequences without quality scores were contained in the immunoSEQ output, filtering matching that applied to full-length reads could not be performed. To assign V/J genes and CDR3, sequences were annotated against IMGT germline references using PyIR, a Python wrapper for IgBLAST v1.9. Reads with weak V/J assignments (E-value above 1e-6), missing CDR3, stop codons, out-of-frame junctions, or ambiguous translated residues were removed. V3J clonotypes were defined as sequences sharing the same inferred V gene, J gene, and CDR3 amino acid sequence. Percentage overlap between repertoires was computed as shared unique clonotypes divided by the size of the smaller repertoire. Repertoire richness was assessed with RTK rarefaction, the Chao1 estimator, and Recon v2.1 estimates of unobserved clonotypes. Generation probabilities for all TCRbeta clonotypes obtained by the gDNA method from a handful of donors were computed using OLGA. Held by TCRdb, this immuneACCESS table contains in-frame sequences only and omits some clones. Under half of the omission traces to an unresolved V gene where checked; the cause of the rest is unknown. That table supplies the V and J calls and clone size; D and trimming were determined from the DNA. This sample has more than 2 million clones in its table, and 85% to 95% of those were observed once. Around 1.1% of the sample lies in the top ten.

The TCR originated in a man aged 18 to 35 in good health. Recombination connected TRBV27 to TRBJ1-5, with the D gene call left open. The sequenced sample consisted of naive CD8+ T cells sorted from blood. Read against the paper, the sample's cell subset or site label means: CD45RA+CCR7+. This receptor has the CDR3 CASSSYIWGSNQPQHF. The DNA reads TGTGCCAGCAGTTCATACATATGGGGAAGCAATCAGCCCCAGCATTTT.